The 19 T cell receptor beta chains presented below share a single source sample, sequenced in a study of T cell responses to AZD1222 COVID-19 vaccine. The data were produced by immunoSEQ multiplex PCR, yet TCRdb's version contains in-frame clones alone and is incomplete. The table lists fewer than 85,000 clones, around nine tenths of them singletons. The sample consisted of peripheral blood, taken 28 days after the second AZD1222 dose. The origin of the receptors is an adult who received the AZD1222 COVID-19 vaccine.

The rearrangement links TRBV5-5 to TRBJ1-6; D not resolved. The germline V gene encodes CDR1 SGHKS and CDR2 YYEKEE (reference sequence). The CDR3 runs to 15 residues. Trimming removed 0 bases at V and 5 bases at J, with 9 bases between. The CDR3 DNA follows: TGTGCCAGCAGCTTGGCGACCGGGGATAATTCACCCCTCCACTTT. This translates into CASSLATGDNSPLHF.

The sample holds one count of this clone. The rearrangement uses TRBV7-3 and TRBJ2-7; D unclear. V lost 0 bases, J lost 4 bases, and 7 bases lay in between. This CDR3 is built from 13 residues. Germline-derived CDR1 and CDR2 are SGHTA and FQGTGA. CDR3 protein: CASSLTFGYEQYF. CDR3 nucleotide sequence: TGTGCCAGCAGCTTAACGTTTGGGTACGAGCAGTACTTC.

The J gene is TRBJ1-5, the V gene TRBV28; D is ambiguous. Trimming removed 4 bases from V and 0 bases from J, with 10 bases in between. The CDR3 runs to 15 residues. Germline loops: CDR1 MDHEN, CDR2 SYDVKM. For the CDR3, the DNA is TGTGCCAGCAGTTCTGGCGCTTATAGCAATCAGCCCCAGCATTTT. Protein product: CASSSGAYSNQPQHF.

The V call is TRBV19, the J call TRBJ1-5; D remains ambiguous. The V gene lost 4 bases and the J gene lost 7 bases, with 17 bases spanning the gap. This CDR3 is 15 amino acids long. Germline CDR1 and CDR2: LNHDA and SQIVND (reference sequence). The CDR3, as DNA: TGTGCCAGTAGTAACGGGGTCACGGGCTGGCAGCCCCAGCATTTT. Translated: CASSNGVTGWQPQHF.

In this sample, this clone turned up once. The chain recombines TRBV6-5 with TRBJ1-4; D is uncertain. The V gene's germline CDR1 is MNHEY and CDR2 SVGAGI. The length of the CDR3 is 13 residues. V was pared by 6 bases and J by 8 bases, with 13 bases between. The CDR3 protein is CASSRRASEKLFF. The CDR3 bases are TGTGCCAGCAGCAGACGGGCGTCGGAAAAACTGTTTTTT.

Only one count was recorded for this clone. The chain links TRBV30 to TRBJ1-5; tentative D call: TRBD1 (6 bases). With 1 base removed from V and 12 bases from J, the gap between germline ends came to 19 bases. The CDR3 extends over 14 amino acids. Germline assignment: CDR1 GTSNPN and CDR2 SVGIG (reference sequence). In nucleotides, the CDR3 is TGTGCCTGGAGTGAACAGGGCCCGGGGTCAGGCCAGCATTTT. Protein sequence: CAWSEQGPGSGQHF. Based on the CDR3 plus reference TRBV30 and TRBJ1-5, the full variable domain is SQTIHQWPATLVQPVGSPLSLECTVEGTSNPNLYWYRQAAGRGLQLLFYSVGIGQISSEVPQNLSASRPQDRQFILSSKKLLLSDSGFYLCAWSEQGPGSGQHFGDGTRLSIL.

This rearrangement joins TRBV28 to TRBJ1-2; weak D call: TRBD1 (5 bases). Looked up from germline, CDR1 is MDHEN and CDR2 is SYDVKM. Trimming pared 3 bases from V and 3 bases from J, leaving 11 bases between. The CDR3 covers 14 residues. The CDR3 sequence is CASSFGREDYGYTF. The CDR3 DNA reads TGTGCCAGCAGTTTCGGCAGGGAAGACTATGGCTACACCTTC.

CDR3 in DNA: TGTGCCAGCTCACCGGGTGTTTCCTGGGAGCAGTACTTC. This codes for CASSPGVSWEQYF. The rearrangement joins TRBV18 to TRBJ2-7; no clear D gene. From germline, CDR1 is KGHSH and CDR2 LQKENI. The V and J ends lost 3 bases and 7 bases respectively, with 13 bases between them. This CDR3 region has 13 residues.

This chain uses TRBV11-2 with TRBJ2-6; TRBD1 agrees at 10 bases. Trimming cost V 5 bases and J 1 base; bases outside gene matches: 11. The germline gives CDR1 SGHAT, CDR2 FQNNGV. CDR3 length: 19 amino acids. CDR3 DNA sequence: TGTGCCAGCAGCCTAGGCATTCGACAGGGGGCGTCTGGGGCCAACGTCCTGACTTTC. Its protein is CASSLGIRQGASGANVLTF.

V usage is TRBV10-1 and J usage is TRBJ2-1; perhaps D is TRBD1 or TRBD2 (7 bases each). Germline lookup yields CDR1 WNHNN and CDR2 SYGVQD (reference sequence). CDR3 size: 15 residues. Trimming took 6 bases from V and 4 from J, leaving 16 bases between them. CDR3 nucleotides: TGCGCCAGCAGGAGACGGGGGGACAGATACAATGAGCAGTTCTTC. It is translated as CASRRRGDRYNEQFF.

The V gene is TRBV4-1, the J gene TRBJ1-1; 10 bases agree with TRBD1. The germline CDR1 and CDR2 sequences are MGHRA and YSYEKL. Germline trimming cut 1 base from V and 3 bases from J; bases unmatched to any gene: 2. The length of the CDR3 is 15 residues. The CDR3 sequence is CASSQGQGADTEAFF. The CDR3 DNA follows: TGCGCCAGCAGCCAAGGACAGGGGGCTGACACTGAAGCTTTCTTT.

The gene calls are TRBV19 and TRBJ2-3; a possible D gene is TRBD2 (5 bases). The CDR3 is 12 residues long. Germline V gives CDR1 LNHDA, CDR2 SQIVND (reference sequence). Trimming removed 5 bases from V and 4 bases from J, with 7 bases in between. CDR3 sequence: CASSPGSDTQYF. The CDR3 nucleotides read TGTGCCAGTAGTCCGGGGTCAGATACGCAGTATTTT.

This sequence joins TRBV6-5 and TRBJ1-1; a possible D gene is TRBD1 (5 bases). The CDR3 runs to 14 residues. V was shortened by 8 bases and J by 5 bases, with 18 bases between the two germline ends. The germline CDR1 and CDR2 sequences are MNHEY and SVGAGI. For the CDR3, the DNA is TGTGCCAGCGACCCTGCGGGGGGTTGGACTGAAGCTTTCTTT. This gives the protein CASDPAGGWTEAFF.

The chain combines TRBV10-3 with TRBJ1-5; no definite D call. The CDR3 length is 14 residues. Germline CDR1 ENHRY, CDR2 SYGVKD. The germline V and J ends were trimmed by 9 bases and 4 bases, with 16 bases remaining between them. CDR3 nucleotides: TGTGCCATTGCGAAAGGAGGAGAAAATCAGCCCCAGCATTTT. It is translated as CAIAKGGENQPQHF.

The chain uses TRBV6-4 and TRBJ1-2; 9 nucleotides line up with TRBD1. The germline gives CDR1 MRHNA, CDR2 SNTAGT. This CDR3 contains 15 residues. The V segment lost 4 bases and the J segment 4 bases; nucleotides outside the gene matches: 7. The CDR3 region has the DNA TGTGCCAGCAGTGGGGGACAGGGAAGGAGCTATGGCTACACCTTC. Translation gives CASSGGQGRSYGYTF.

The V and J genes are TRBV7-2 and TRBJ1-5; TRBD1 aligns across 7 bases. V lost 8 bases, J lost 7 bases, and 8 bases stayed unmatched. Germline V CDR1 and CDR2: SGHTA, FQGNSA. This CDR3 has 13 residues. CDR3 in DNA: TGTGCCAGCGCCACACAGGGGTCACAGCCCCAGCATTTT. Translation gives CASATQGSQPQHF. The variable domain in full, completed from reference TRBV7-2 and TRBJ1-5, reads GAGVSQSPSNKVTEKGKDVELRCDPISGHTALYWYRQSLGQGLEFLIYFQGNSAPDKSGLPSDRFSAERTGGSVSTLTIQRTQQEDSAVYLCASATQGSQPQHFGDGTRLSIL.

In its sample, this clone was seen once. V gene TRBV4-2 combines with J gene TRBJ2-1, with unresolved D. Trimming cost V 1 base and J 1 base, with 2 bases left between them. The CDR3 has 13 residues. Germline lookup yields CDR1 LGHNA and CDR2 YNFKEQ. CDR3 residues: CASSQGSYNEQFF. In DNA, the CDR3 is TGTGCCAGCAGCCAAGGGTCCTACAATGAGCAGTTCTTC.

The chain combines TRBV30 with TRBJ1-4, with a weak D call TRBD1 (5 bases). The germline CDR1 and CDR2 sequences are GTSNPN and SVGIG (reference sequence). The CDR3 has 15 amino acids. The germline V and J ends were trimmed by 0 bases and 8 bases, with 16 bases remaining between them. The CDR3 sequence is CAWSVRKQVGEKLFF. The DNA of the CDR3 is TGTGCCTGGAGTGTACGAAAACAGGTGGGAGAAAAACTGTTTTTT.

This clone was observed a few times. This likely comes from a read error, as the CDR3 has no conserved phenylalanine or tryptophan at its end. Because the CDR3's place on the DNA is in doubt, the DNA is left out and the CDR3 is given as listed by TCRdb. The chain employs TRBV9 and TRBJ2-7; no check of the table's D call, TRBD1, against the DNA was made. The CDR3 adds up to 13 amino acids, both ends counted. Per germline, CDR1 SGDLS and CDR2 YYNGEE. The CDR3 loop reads CASSPRPGQGLAY.